The text below deals with one TCR beta chain. This sample was taken from a study of blood T cell repertoires in COVID-19. Study overall: COVID-19 samples from acute and convalescent phases originated in the United States, Italy and Spain. T cells, B-cell-depleted T cells, or PBMCs provided the cDNA or gDNA that served as material.

In the original analysis: The authors estimated nucleated cell counts from reference gene primer amplification. The repertoire was sequenced with immunoSEQ multiplex PCR; TCRdb's copy has only in-frame clones and lacks some. V, J and clone size derive from that table, while D and trimming were established from the DNA sequence. The sample records about 160,000 clones, 90% to 95% being singletons. The clonotype comes from a woman in her forties or fifties with acute or convalescent COVID-19. Material: peripheral blood.

Here the CDR3 reads CASTRDRGRGQPQHF. For the CDR3, the DNA is TGTGCCAGCACCCGGGACAGGGGGCGAGGACAGCCCCAGCATTTT. The rearrangement uses TRBV19 and TRBJ1-5; 12 positions match TRBD1. CDR3 length: 15 amino acids. With 9 bases clipped from V and 7 bases from J, the junction kept 10 bases outside the gene matches. Germline loops: CDR1 LNHDA, CDR2 SQIVND (reference sequence).